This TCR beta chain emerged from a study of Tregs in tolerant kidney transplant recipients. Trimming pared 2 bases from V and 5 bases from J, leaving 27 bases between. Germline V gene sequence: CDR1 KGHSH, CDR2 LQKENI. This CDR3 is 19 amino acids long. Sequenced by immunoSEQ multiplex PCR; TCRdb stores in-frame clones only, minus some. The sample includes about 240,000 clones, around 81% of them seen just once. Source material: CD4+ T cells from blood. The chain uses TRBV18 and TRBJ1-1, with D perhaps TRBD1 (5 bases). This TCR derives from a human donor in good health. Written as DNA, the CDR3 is TGTGCCAGCTCACCATTGGCTACCGGGGGACGACCGAAGGAAACTGAAGCTTTCTTT. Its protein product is CASSPLATGGRPKETEAFF.